This passage covers 32 T cell receptor beta chains from one sample sequenced in a study of CD8+CD57+ T cells in acquired aplastic anemia. Researchers used genomic DNA as the template to profile TCR beta VDJ and CDR3. TCRdb independently ran MiXCR on the reads; one entry per CDR3 protein. The sample holds about 180,000 distinct CDR3 sequences, around half seen once. The sample was sorted CD4+, CD8+, or CD8+CD57+ T cells (not recorded which) from PBMCs. These receptors all stem from a human donor in good health.

This clonotype was seen ten or more times. This chain connects TRBV9 to TRBJ2-1; D gene ambiguous. The CDR3 length is 15 residues. Deletions cut 0 bases from V and 6 bases from J, with 13 bases between. Germline V gene lookup returns CDR1 SGDLS and CDR2 YYNGEE. CDR3 loop: CASSVGGGRFNEQFF. The CDR3 DNA sequence: TGTGCCAGCAGCGTAGGGGGTGGTAGGTTCAATGAGCAGTTCTTC.

J is TRBJ2-1 and V is TRBV5-4; weak D call: TRBD2 (5 bases). Trimming took off 0 bases at V and 9 bases at J, with 13 bases between the two ends. This CDR3 is built from 14 residues. From germline, CDR1 is SGHNT and CDR2 YYREEE (reference sequence). The CDR3 sequence is CASSLAERGLEQFF. The CDR3 nucleotides are TGTGCCAGCAGCTTGGCCGAACGGGGTCTTGAGCAGTTCTTC.

This clonotype was picked up one time. The rearrangement joins TRBV20-1 to TRBJ2-5; D call uncertain. Germline values: CDR1 DFQATT, CDR2 SNEGSKA (reference sequence). The CDR3 is 14 amino acids. Between the trimmed V and J ends, which lost 4 bases and 0 bases, there was a span of 12 bases. CDR3 nucleotide sequence: TGCAGTGCTAAGGGTCCGATGTACCAAGAGACCCAGTACTTC. It encodes CSAKGPMYQETQYF.

CDR3 DNA: TGCAGTGCTAGAGAGGGGCTAGGCGTGGAGACCCAGTACTTC. It codes for CSAREGLGVETQYF. The gene calls are TRBV20-1 and TRBJ2-5; possibly TRBD1 for D (5 bases). Germline V gives CDR1 DFQATT, CDR2 SNEGSKA (reference sequence). Trimming shortened V by 0 bases and J by 5 bases, and 13 bases separated the two germline ends. This CDR3 contains 14 residues.

Concerning this clonotype: A read error may be the cause here, since a much bigger clone is one base away. Since no conserved phenylalanine or tryptophan closes the CDR3, a read error is the likely cause. The chain couples TRBV20-1 to TRBJ2-5, with 8 bases fitting TRBD1. Germline V gene data show CDR1 as DFQATT and CDR2 as SNEGSKA (reference sequence). This CDR3 is 16 amino acids long. With V trimmed by 2 bases and J by 2 bases, 10 bases remained unmatched. Here the CDR3 reads CSARPSIWTGQETQYI. The DNA of the CDR3 is TGCAGTGCTAGACCATCGATTTGGACAGGGCAAGAGACCCAGTACATC.

J is TRBJ2-7 and V is TRBV10-3, with 7 nucleotides matching TRBD1. The V gene's germline CDR1 is ENHRY and CDR2 SYGVKD. The CDR3 runs to 15 residues. Trimming at V came to 5 bases and at J to 1 base, leaving 8 bases not matched to a gene. CDR3 nucleotides: TGTGCCATCAGTAACCGGGACAGCCAGTCCTACGAGCAGTACTTC. Translating it yields CAISNRDSQSYEQYF.

The chain is built from TRBV6-1 and TRBJ1-5; no firm D call. V was cut by 5 bases and J by 7 bases, with 9 bases left in between. CDR1 MNHNS and CDR2 SASEGT come from the germline V gene. The CDR3 covers 12 residues. The CDR3 reads CASSLSGQPQHF. CDR3 sequence (DNA): TGTGCCAGCAGTCTCTCCGGGCAGCCCCAGCATTTT.

This clonotype was seen repeatedly, ten times or more. The chain recombines TRBV20-1 with TRBJ2-1, with TRBD2 matching 7 bases. Trimming took 7 bases from V and 6 from J; bases not matched to a gene: 9. Germline V gene data show CDR1 as DFQATT and CDR2 as SNEGSKA (reference sequence). This CDR3 is 13 amino acids long. The CDR3: CSVREVLFNEQFF. The CDR3 coding sequence is TGCAGTGTTCGGGAGGTCCTCTTCAATGAGCAGTTCTTC.

The V gene is TRBV7-9, the J gene TRBJ1-2; D uncertain. Trimming removed 8 bases at V and 6 bases at J, with 10 bases between. Germline CDR1 is SEHNR and CDR2 is FQNEAQ (reference sequence). This CDR3 has 11 amino acids. The DNA for the CDR3 is TGTGCCAGCTTCAGCTTAGATGGCTACACCTTC. Translation gives CASFSLDGYTF.

The V call is TRBV20-1, the J call TRBJ2-7; 11 bases fit TRBD2. V shed 6 bases and J 5 bases; nucleotides not matched to a gene: 6. Per the germline V gene, CDR1 is DFQATT and CDR2 is SNEGSKA (reference sequence). The CDR3 is 13 amino acids. Here the CDR3 DNA reads TGCAGTGCAACGGGACTAGCGGTTGACGAGCAGTACTTC. This codes for CSATGLAVDEQYF.

This clonotype appeared a few times. The rearrangement links TRBV29-1 to TRBJ2-7; a possible D gene is TRBD1 (6 bases). Germline V CDR1 and CDR2: SQVTM, ANQGSEA. The V and J ends lost 4 bases and 3 bases respectively, with 10 bases between them. This CDR3 comprises 12 residues. The CDR3 sequence: CSVVDRNYEQYF. The DNA for the CDR3 is TGCAGCGTTGTAGACAGGAACTACGAGCAGTACTTC.

This clonotype has just a few counts. The chain employs TRBV18 and TRBJ2-5, with 7 nucleotides matching TRBD2. V gave up 3 bases and J gave up 5 bases; unmatched junction bases: 9. This CDR3 comprises 15 residues. Germline CDR1 reads KGHSH; CDR2 reads LQKENI. The CDR3 bases are TGTGCCAGCTCACCCCTCTCGGAGGGAGGGGAGACCCAGTACTTC. As protein: CASSPLSEGGETQYF.

The rearrangement links TRBV4-3 to TRBJ2-7; 8 bases line up with TRBD1. CDR1 and CDR2 (germline): LGHNA, YSLEER. V lost 0 bases and J lost 7; bases outside the gene matches: 8. This CDR3 contains 15 residues. CDR3 region: CASSQDPQGAGEQYF. The CDR3 DNA reads TGCGCCAGCAGCCAAGATCCCCAGGGGGCAGGTGAGCAGTACTTC.

CDR3 DNA: TGTGCCACCAGCAGAGATCAGGGGGCCCCATACGAGCAGTACTTC. It specifies CATSRDQGAPYEQYF. The chain carries TRBV15 and TRBJ2-7; 8 positions match TRBD1. The V gene's germline CDR1 is LNHNV and CDR2 YYDKDF (reference sequence). V shed 0 bases and J 4 bases; nucleotides not matched to a gene: 5. The CDR3 has 15 residues.

Turning to this clonotype: A junction end diverges from the germline sequence, so it may reflect a read error. This chain links TRBV7-9 with TRBJ2-3; D unclear. Germline loops: CDR1 SEHNR, CDR2 FQNEAQ (reference sequence). CDR3 length: 14 residues. The CDR3: CASSPLGSTDTQYF. For the CDR3, the DNA is TGTGCTAGCAGCCCCTTGGGCAGCACAGATACGCAGTATTTT.

This clonotype was recorded at least ten times. The CDR3 sequence is CASSQVGRGVTDTQYF. The CDR3 region has the DNA TGTGCCAGCAGCCAAGTCGGGCGGGGAGTCACAGATACGCAGTATTTT. V and J are TRBV14 and TRBJ2-3; the D gene is possibly TRBD2 (6 bases). V was shortened by 1 base and J by 2 bases, with 13 bases between the two germline ends. CDR1 and CDR2 from the germline V gene are SGHDN and FVKESK. The CDR3 has 16 amino acids.

This chain links TRBV19 with TRBJ2-7, with 7 positions matching TRBD1. In germline, CDR1 is LNHDA, CDR2 SQIVND (reference sequence). J lost 3 bases, V lost 5 bases, and 7 bases had no gene match. There are 14 residues in the CDR3. CDR3 DNA: TGTGCCAGTAGTGTATCCGGGACAGTCTACGAGCAGTACTTC. This sequence encodes CASSVSGTVYEQYF.

Concerning this clonotype: Because the CDR3 is missing its conserved closing phenylalanine or tryptophan, this is likely a read error. The chain recombines TRBV28 with TRBJ1-5; D is unclear. The CDR3 has 13 amino acids. The germline CDR1 and CDR2 sequences are MDHEN and SYDVKM. The V and J ends lost 4 bases and 3 bases respectively, with 7 bases between them. The CDR3 spells CASSSENNQPQHL. CDR3 coding DNA: TGTGCCAGCAGTTCTGAAAACAATCAGCCCCAGCATCTT.

This clonotype was counted many times. The chain is built from TRBV29-1 and TRBJ2-2; TRBD2 matches 9 bases. V trimming: 4 bases; J trimming: 7 bases; junction bases outside the gene matches: 13. This CDR3 has 16 residues. Germline-derived CDR1 and CDR2 are SQVTM and ANQGSEA. CDR3 sequence (DNA): TGCAGCGTTGCGGATCCCTTGGGACTAGCCGTCGGGGAGCTGTTTTTT. This encodes CSVADPLGLAVGELFF.

The rearrangement joins TRBV20-1 to TRBJ1-1, with a possible D match to TRBD1 (5 bases). Per the germline V gene, CDR1 is DFQATT and CDR2 is SNEGSKA (reference sequence). The V end lost 5 bases, the J end lost 4 bases, and 11 bases lay between the germline ends. This CDR3 contains 12 residues. DNA for the CDR3: TGCAGTGCTGTAAAGGGGAGCACTGAAGCTTTCTTT. Translated: CSAVKGSTEAFF.

The chain employs TRBV7-9 and TRBJ1-1; a possible D gene is TRBD1 (5 bases). V lost 1 base, J lost 2 bases, and 11 bases lay in between. The CDR3 is 15 amino acids. Germline-derived CDR1 and CDR2 are SEHNR and FQNEAQ (reference sequence). The CDR3 DNA reads as TGTGCCAGCAGCTTAGTGTGGGGGGATAACACTGAAGCTTTCTTT. Protein: CASSLVWGDNTEAFF.

Comment on this clonotype: A read error may explain this, as a much larger clone is one base away. The CDR3 here is CASSSSGQGKGEYF. The DNA for the CDR3 is TGTGCCAGCAGTTCGTCGGGACAGGGTAAGGGGGAGTACTTC. This chain connects TRBV2 to TRBJ2-7; 9 nucleotides match TRBD1. The V gene end was trimmed by 5 bases and the J gene end by 11 bases; junction bases not matched to a gene: 13. The CDR3 is 14 amino acids. Germline assignment: CDR1 SNHLY and CDR2 FYNNEI.

The chain combines TRBV10-3 with TRBJ2-2, with 7 bases matching TRBD2. Germline-derived CDR1 and CDR2 are ENHRY and SYGVKD. This CDR3 has 15 amino acids. V shed 9 bases and J 2 bases; nucleotides not matched to a gene: 9. CDR3 protein: CAIQAAGLNTGELFF. In DNA form, the CDR3 reads TGTGCCATACAAGCGGCGGGACTAAACACCGGGGAGCTGTTTTTT.

The table lists this clonotype with many counts. The rearrangement joins TRBV12-5 to TRBJ2-2; 9 bases line up with TRBD1. J was trimmed by 3 bases and V by 5 bases; bases with no gene match: 10. The length of the CDR3 is 17 residues. Germline CDR1 reads LGHNT; CDR2 reads FRNRAP. The CDR3 loop is CASGRSKGQGDTGELFF. The CDR3 DNA follows: TGTGCTAGTGGTCGCTCTAAGGGACAGGGCGACACCGGGGAGCTGTTTTTT.

The genes are TRBV12-3 or TRBV12-4 and TRBJ2-4; either TRBD1 or TRBD2 may fit D (7 bases each). The germline V and J ends were trimmed by 6 bases and 7 bases, with 16 bases remaining between them. The CDR3 extends over 14 amino acids. The CDR3 DNA sequence: TGTGCCAGCAGCGACAATCAGGGGGGGAACATTCAGTACTTC. Translation: CASSDNQGGNIQYF.

This clonotype occurred many times. This chain uses TRBV2 with TRBJ2-7; D possibly corresponds to TRBD2 (6 bases). The V end was cut by 8 bases, the J end by 3 bases, with 20 bases between. Germline CDR1 is SNHLY and CDR2 is FYNNEI. The CDR3 runs 15 residues. The CDR3 region is CASSGVEGRLYEQYF. The CDR3 DNA reads TGTGCCAGCTCAGGAGTGGAGGGAAGGCTCTACGAGCAGTACTTC.

This clonotype has more than one count but fewer than ten. This chain links TRBV10-2 with TRBJ2-1; either TRBD1 or TRBD2 may supply D (5 bases each). Trimming cost V 6 bases and J 13 bases, with 13 bases left between them. The CDR3 has 11 residues. The germline V gene has CDR1 WSHSY and CDR2 SAAADI. The CDR3 sequence: CASRAPGRQFF. DNA of the CDR3: TGCGCCAGCAGGGCTCCGGGACGTCAGTTCTTC.

The genes are TRBV7-2 and TRBJ2-5; 8 bases match TRBD1. This CDR3 region has 15 residues. CDR1 and CDR2 from the germline V gene are SGHTA and FQGNSA. The ends lost 4 bases at V and 1 base at J; junction bases unmatched: 5. The DNA for the CDR3 is TGTGCCAGCAGCTCGGCCGGACAGGGCCAAGAGACCCAGTACTTC. It codes for CASSSAGQGQETQYF.

The V gene is TRBV20-1, the J gene TRBJ2-1; TRBD2 matches at 7 bases. Unmatched junction bases numbered 6, after V lost 2 bases and J lost 2 bases. This CDR3 has 15 amino acids. CDR1 and CDR2 from the germline V gene are DFQATT and SNEGSKA (reference sequence). Written as DNA, the CDR3 is TGCAGTGCTAGATTTAGCGGGCCGACCTACAATGAGCAGTTCTTC. Translated: CSARFSGPTYNEQFF.

This clonotype was counted at least ten times. In nucleotides, the CDR3 is TGTGCCAGCAGAAGAGAGAACACTGAAGCTTTCTTT. Protein product: CASRRENTEAFF. J is TRBJ1-1 and V is TRBV6-1, with no clear D. Germline V CDR1 and CDR2: MNHNS, SASEGT. Trimming cost V 6 bases and J 1 base, with 6 bases left between them. The length of the CDR3 is 12 residues.

This chain uses TRBV2 with TRBJ1-1; TRBD1 might be the D (5 bases). Trimming took off 5 bases at V and 3 bases at J, with 16 bases between the two ends. There are 15 residues in the CDR3. Germline CDR1 reads SNHLY; CDR2 reads FYNNEI. CDR3 protein: CASSLGPNWYTEAFF. The CDR3 nucleotides read TGTGCCAGCAGTCTGGGACCCAACTGGTACACTGAAGCTTTCTTT.

The chain joins TRBV9 to TRBJ1-3; D is unresolved. The germline CDR1 and CDR2 sequences are SGDLS and YYNGEE. V was trimmed by 2 bases and J by 10 bases, leaving 13 bases between them. This CDR3 has 13 residues. The CDR3: CASSVGQEETIYF. In nucleotides, the CDR3 is TGTGCCAGCAGCGTTGGCCAGGAAGAGACCATATATTTT.